This T cell receptor beta chain was identified in a study of CD8+ T cells in alopecia areata. The study, taken as a whole, reports: In patients, TCRs were shared less clearly than in mice, and HLA may possibly be involved. The study found that many expanded lesional clones persisted in scalp and blood during tofacitinib. A single nonresponder leaves the baseline CD8+ expansion link to response uncertain.

Only a few counts were recorded for this clone. Its antigen is as yet unknown. No conserved phenylalanine or tryptophan is present at the end of the CDR3, so a read error is the likely explanation. The DNA is left out, because the CDR3 cannot be placed on it with certainty; the CDR3 is given as TCRdb lists it. Reverse transcribed after extraction, RNA yielded cDNA as the sequencing template. Using immunoSEQ multiplex PCR, the repertoire was profiled, and TCRdb retains in-frame clones only, with some absent. The profile shows some 170,000 clones, roughly 53% of them singletons. The CDR3 region is 9 residues in length, termini included. Germline CDR1 and CDR2: SQVTM and ANQGSEA. The treatment denotes: oral pan-JAK inhibitor, 5-10 mg twice daily.

The chain links TRBV29-1 to TRBJ2-3; TRBD2 reflects the table's D call only, with no check against the DNA. The receptor was derived from a human donor with alopecia areata. This material consisted of CD8+ T cells sorted from blood, taken at week 24, from a patient treated with tofacitinib. CDR3 amino acids: CSVELRPPI.